These 26 T cell receptor beta chains share one sample of origin, sequenced in a study of tumor and adjacent non-tumor tissue in lung cancer. This sample's RNA came from whole unsorted tissue. More than 3 cm separated this lung sample from the edge of the tumor. TCRbeta libraries were built with three rounds of nested PCR, modified from ARM-PCR. From the multiplex PCR reads, TCRdb called clonotypes with MiXCR, one entry per CDR3 protein. Of 90,000 to 120,000 distinct CDR3 sequences listed, approximately 65% were seen once; the top ten hold roughly a fifth. Material for sequencing was distant non-tumor lung tissue. The origin of the receptors is a man aged 25-40 years with non-small cell lung cancer.

As to this clonotype: Likely a read error: the CDR3 ends without its conserved phenylalanine or tryptophan. The gene calls are TRBV20-1 and TRBJ2-3; TRBD2 matches at 10 bases. Trimming took 6 bases from V and 2 from J; bases not matched to a gene: 8. The CDR3 consists of 15 residues. Germline-derived CDR1 and CDR2 are DFQATT and SNEGSKA (reference sequence). The CDR3 coding sequence is TGCAGTGCACCGAGCGGGGGGGAAAACACAGATACGCAGTATATT. This gives the protein CSAPSGGENTDTQYI.

The V and J genes are TRBV20-1 and TRBJ2-1; the D gene is possibly TRBD2 (5 bases). This CDR3 comprises 15 residues. Between the trimmed V and J ends, which lost 6 bases and 12 bases, there was a span of 27 bases. Germline V gene sequence: CDR1 DFQATT, CDR2 SNEGSKA (reference sequence). Written as DNA, the CDR3 is TGCAGTGCACTGACCGGGATTAGCGTTCTCCATGGGCAGTTCTTC. Translating gives CSALTGISVLHGQFF.

On this clonotype itself: The junction and the germline gene differ at one end; a read error may be behind it. The chain joins TRBV24-1 to TRBJ1-4, with D uncertain. The CDR3 is 14 amino acids. The germline CDR1 and CDR2 sequences are KGHDR and SFDVKD. CDR3 in DNA: TGTGCCACCAGTGACACCGGGGATAATGAAAGACTGTTTTTT. Its translation: CATSDTGDNERLFF.

Worth noting for this clonotype: The junction and the germline gene differ at one end; a read error may be behind it. The CDR3, as DNA: TGTGGCAGCAGCTTAAAGGCGAACACTGAAGCTTTCTTT. Translated: CGSSLKANTEAFF. V is TRBV11-3 and J is TRBJ1-1, with D uncertain. Germline CDR1 is SGHNT and CDR2 is YENEEA. This CDR3 spans 13 amino acids.

At least ten counts were recorded for this clonotype. This CDR3 is CASSLGQGEAFF. CDR3 DNA: TGTGCCAGTAGTCTGGGACAGGGTGAAGCTTTCTTT. The J gene is TRBJ1-1, the V gene TRBV6-2 or TRBV6-3, with 9 bases fitting TRBD1. J was trimmed by 7 bases and V by 9 bases; bases with no gene match: 6. The CDR3 spans 12 residues. Germline CDR1 is MNHEY and CDR2 is SVGEGT.

To note about this clonotype: The conserved final phenylalanine or tryptophan is absent from the CDR3, which likely points to a read error. The chain recombines TRBV6-4 with TRBJ2-3; 7 bases match TRBD1. This CDR3 comprises 14 residues. CDR1 is MRHNA and CDR2 is SNTAGT in the germline V gene. V was clipped by 3 bases and J by 2 bases; unmatched bases: 2. CDR3 nucleotides: TGTGCCAGCAGTGAAGGGACAGACACAGATACGCAGTATTCT. Encoded protein: CASSEGTDTDTQYS.

This clonotype was observed at least ten times. The gene calls are TRBV6-2 or TRBV6-3 and TRBJ2-3; 10 nucleotides line up with TRBD2. V trimming: 0 bases; J trimming: 0 bases; junction bases outside the gene matches: 0. This CDR3 region has 16 residues. The germline CDR1 and CDR2 sequences are MNHEY and SVGEGT. In DNA, the CDR3 is TGTGCCAGCAGTTACTCAGCGGGGGGGAGCACAGATACGCAGTATTTT. As protein: CASSYSAGGSTDTQYF.

The V and J genes are TRBV20-1 and TRBJ2-1, with a weak D call TRBD2 (6 bases). The CDR3 is 15 amino acids. V was trimmed by 3 bases and J by 9 bases, leaving 21 bases between them. The germline CDR1 and CDR2 sequences are DFQATT and SNEGSKA (reference sequence). CDR3 protein: CSASMGVQGGCEQFF. The CDR3 nucleotides are TGCAGTGCTAGTATGGGGGTCCAAGGAGGGTGTGAGCAGTTCTTC.

This sequence joins TRBV6-4 and TRBJ1-6; 12 positions agree with TRBD1. Trimming took 3 bases from V and 8 from J; bases not matched to a gene: 2. Germline assignment: CDR1 MRHNA and CDR2 SNTAGT. The CDR3 is made up of 15 amino acids. DNA for the CDR3: TGTGCCAGCAGTGATGGGACAGGGGGCGATTCACCCCTCCACTTT. Its protein product is CASSDGTGGDSPLHF.

This clonotype was observed many times. The genes are TRBV24-1 and TRBJ2-7, with unresolved D. The length of the CDR3 is 12 residues. CDR1 is KGHDR and CDR2 is SFDVKD in the germline V gene. V gave up 5 bases and J gave up 0 bases, with 4 bases separating them. Here the CDR3 DNA reads TGTGCCACCAGTGGCGTCTCCTACGAGCAGTACTTC. Encoded protein: CATSGVSYEQYF.

The chain joins TRBV20-1 to TRBJ1-6, with 9 positions matching TRBD1. With 6 bases clipped from V and 10 bases from J, the junction kept 4 bases outside the gene matches. The CDR3 is 12 residues long. Germline V gives CDR1 DFQATT, CDR2 SNEGSKA (reference sequence). In DNA, the CDR3 is TGCAGTGCGGGGACAGGGCAATCACCCCTCCACTTT. Its translation: CSAGTGQSPLHF.

This clonotype was detected many times. Being one base from a much bigger clone, this may be a read error. The chain is built from TRBV20-1 and TRBJ2-1; D is unclear. V was clipped by 6 bases and J by 0 bases, with 12 bases between them. CDR1 DFQATT and CDR2 SNEGSKA come from the germline V gene (reference sequence). CDR3 length: 14 amino acids. The CDR3 coding sequence is TGCAGTGCATCAGCGCGATGCTCCTACAATGAGCAGTTCTTC. Translated: CSASARCSYNEQFF.

In the case of this clonotype: Compared with germline, one end of the junction differs, possibly owing to a read error. The rearrangement uses TRBV6-5 and TRBJ2-7; TRBD1 matches at 7 bases. CDR1 and CDR2 (germline): MNHEY, SVGAGI. The length of the CDR3 is 13 residues. DNA of the CDR3: TGTACCAGCAGCAGCCCTAGGGGGCACGAGCAATACTTC. Translating gives CTSSSPRGHEQYF.

This clonotype was counted many times. The V and J genes are TRBV29-1 and TRBJ1-1; unclear D gene. With 0 bases removed from V and 4 bases from J, the gap between germline ends came to 12 bases. The germline gives CDR1 SQVTM, CDR2 ANQGSEA. CDR3 length: 14 residues. CDR3 in DNA: TGCAGCGTTGAAGATATTTGGGATGGCACTGAAGCTTTCTTT. This encodes CSVEDIWDGTEAFF.

Comments on this clonotype: One junction end disagrees with the germline gene, perhaps due to a read error. V gene TRBV29-1 combines with J gene TRBJ2-2; 7 positions match TRBD1. The CDR3 loop spans 15 amino acids. Germline-derived CDR1 and CDR2 are SQVTM and ANQGSEA. The CDR3 bases are TGCAACGTTGAGGGGGCGTATTCGAGCACCGGGGAGCTGTTTTTT. Amino acids: CNVEGAYSSTGELFF.

A note on this clonotype: A much more abundant neighbour one base away suggests this may be a read error. This chain links TRBV6-2 or TRBV6-3 with TRBJ2-1; 11 positions agree with TRBD2. CDR1 and CDR2 from the germline V gene are MNHEY and SVGEGT. The CDR3 runs to 15 residues. CDR3 sequence reads: CVSSLPSGGSGEQFF. CDR3 DNA: TGTGTCAGCAGTTTGCCTAGCGGGGGGTCTGGTGAGCAGTTCTTC.

As to this clonotype: The conserved phenylalanine or tryptophan normally closing the CDR3 is absent here, so this likely arose from a read error. The V and J genes are TRBV29-1 and TRBJ2-3; the match to TRBD1 covers 11 bases. Per germline, CDR1 SQVTM and CDR2 ANQGSEA. The ends lost 6 bases at V and 0 bases at J; junction bases unmatched: 11. This CDR3 has 17 residues. CDR3 protein: CSVGTTGQGASTDTQYL. CDR3 nucleotides: TGCAGCGTCGGTACTACCGGACAGGGGGCTAGCACAGATACGCAGTATCTT.

Concerning this clonotype: A clone one base away is much larger, so this may be a read error. This chain links TRBV6-5 with TRBJ2-7; the D gene is possibly TRBD2 (6 bases). CDR1 is MNHEY and CDR2 is SVGAGI in the germline V gene. The CDR3 has 16 residues. CDR3 residues: CASRLYLSDYSYKQYF. The CDR3 DNA reads TGTGCCAGCAGGTTATATTTATCGGACTACTCCTACAAGCAGTACTTC.

This clonotype was detected a few times. The genes are TRBV11-3 and TRBJ1-6; no firm D call. The CDR3 is made up of 14 amino acids. The V end was cut by 1 base, the J end by 18 bases, with 19 bases between. In germline, CDR1 is SGHNT, CDR2 YENEEA. This chain's CDR3 is CASSLGPAGSPHHF. In nucleotides, the CDR3 is TGTGCCAGCAGCTTAGGCCCAGCGGGGTCACCTCACCACTTT.

Notes on this clonotype: At one boundary the junction diverges from the germline segment, which might be a read error. The chain combines TRBV20-1 with TRBJ2-1; 10 bases line up with TRBD2. Germline V gene lookup returns CDR1 DFQATT and CDR2 SNEGSKA (reference sequence). The CDR3 consists of 15 residues. As DNA, the CDR3 is TGTAGTGCCCTGACCGGGACTAGCGTTCTCCACGAGCTGTTCTTC. Protein product: CSALTGTSVLHELFF.

Turning to this clonotype: A much larger clone lies a single base off, so this may be a read error. V and J are TRBV20-1 and TRBJ1-1, with D maybe TRBD1 (6 bases). This CDR3 is built from 12 residues. The V gene's germline CDR1 is DFQATT and CDR2 SNEGSKA (reference sequence). The CDR3 spells CGARPDSTEAFF. DNA for the CDR3: TGCGGTGCCCGCCCGGACAGTACTGAAGCTTTCTTT.

About this clonotype: Compared with germline, one end of the junction differs, possibly owing to a read error. The chain combines TRBV11-2 with TRBJ1-5, with TRBD1 as a possible D gene (5 bases). The germline V gene has CDR1 SGHAT and CDR2 FQNNGV. CDR3 length: 14 amino acids. The chain's CDR3 is CASRLAGSKQPQHF. The CDR3 nucleotides are TGTGCCAGCAGGTTAGCAGGGTCTAAGCAGCCCCAGCATTTT.

Of note for this clonotype: A much larger clone lies a single base off, so this may be a read error. The chain has TRBV5-4 and TRBJ2-3, with D maybe TRBD2 (5 bases). Germline V lookup: CDR1 SGHNT, CDR2 YYREEE (reference sequence). The CDR3 covers 13 residues. The CDR3 DNA reads as TGTGCCAACAGCCCCGAAGGAGGAGATACGCAGTATTTT. It encodes CANSPEGGDTQYF. Combining the CDR3 with reference TRBV5-4 and TRBJ2-3 gives the whole variable domain ETGVTQSPTHLIKTRGQQVTLRCSSQSGHNTVSWYQQALGQGPQFIFQYYREEENGRGNFPPRFSGLQFPNYSSELNVNALELDDSALYLCANSPEGGDTQYFGPGTRLTVL.

This clonotype has a count of ten or more. The rearrangement joins TRBV6-5 to TRBJ1-1, with a weak D call TRBD1 (5 bases). The ends were cut back, 8 bases at V and 4 bases at J, with 20 bases in the middle. Germline assignment: CDR1 MNHEY and CDR2 SVGAGI. The CDR3 is made up of 15 amino acids. DNA of the CDR3: TGTGCCAGCCGTTCCCGTAGTGCCGGGGGCACTGAAGCTTTCTTT. This codes for CASRSRSAGGTEAFF.

Comment on this clonotype: A read error may produce the germline difference seen at one junction end. The CDR3 DNA follows: TGTGGCAGCAGCTTAATACCGAGCGATGAGCAGTTCTTC. It codes for CGSSLIPSDEQFF. The V gene is TRBV11-3, the J gene TRBJ2-1, with D hard to call. The CDR3 runs 13 residues. In germline, CDR1 is SGHNT, CDR2 YENEEA.

Concerning this clonotype: A much larger clone differs by one base, so this may be a read error. The chain has TRBV12-3 or TRBV12-4 and TRBJ2-1; 14 bases line up with TRBD2. Trimming removed 4 bases from V and 3 bases from J; junction bases left unmatched: 8. The CDR3 has 18 amino acids. The CDR3 spells CASSWTSGGIGIYNEQFF. As DNA, the CDR3 is TGTGCCAGCAGTTGGACTAGCGGGGGGATTGGGATCTACAATGAGCAGTTCTTC.